The present entry profiles one T cell receptor beta chain with its context. Germline loops: CDR1 SEHNR, CDR2 FQNEAQ (reference sequence). The J segment lost 5 bases and the V segment lost 1 base, leaving 4 bases of the junction unmatched. The CDR3 runs to 16 residues. This entry is derived from a study of blood T cell repertoires in COVID-19. Recruitment covered 20 to 25 US areas and drew participants whose ages spanned roughly 18 to 100 years. The protocol was immunoSEQ multiplex PCR, while the TCRdb copy is restricted to in-frame clones and leaves out a portion. The sample includes approximately 200,000 clones, around 90% of them seen just once.

Sequencing was done on a sample of PBMCs or T cells enriched from blood (not recorded which). The chain carries TRBV7-9 and TRBJ2-1, with 11 bases aligning to TRBD2. The receptor comes from a young man with acute COVID-19. This chain's CDR3 is CASSLDPSGGNNEQFF. CDR3 sequence (DNA): TGTGCCAGCAGCTTAGACCCTAGCGGGGGGAACAATGAGCAGTTCTTC. Drawing the rest from reference TRBV7-9 and TRBJ2-1, the complete variable domain is DTGVSQNPRHKITKRGQNVTFRCDPISEHNRLYWYRQTLGQGPEFLTYFQNEAQLEKSRLLSDRFSAERPKGSFSTLEIQRTEQGDSAMYLCASSLDPSGGNNEQFFGPGTRLTVL.